This T cell receptor beta chain came from a study of T cells in Graves' hyperthyroidism and ophthalmopathy. TCR beta CDR3 regions were amplified from RNA. The HTBI primer set was used in a first-round RT-PCR of the TCR CDR3. MiXCR, run by TCRdb on the multiplex PCR reads, gives a single entry per CDR3 protein. Of over 700,000 distinct CDR3 sequences in the sample, 35% were seen once. General observations from the study: Blood shared most expanded thyroid clonotypes above 0.001.

Concerning this clonotype itself: Its specificity is unknown.

Trimming removed 2 bases from V and 7 bases from J, with 14 bases in between. Per the germline V gene, CDR1 is MNHNS and CDR2 is SASEGT. The CDR3 is 14 amino acids. This chain links TRBV6-1 with TRBJ1-1; the D gene is possibly TRBD1 (5 bases). The sequenced material came from blood. This clonotype originated in a woman between 40 and 50 years old with Graves' hyperthyroidism. The CDR3 loop is CASSEWARAIEAFF. The CDR3 bases are TGTGCCAGCAGTGAATGGGCCAGGGCCATTGAAGCTTTCTTT.